This T cell receptor (beta chain) was retrieved from a study of cytomegalovirus exposure and HLA in healthy donors. The PCR made use of 60 Vbeta and 13 Jbeta primers. Clones were read by immunoSEQ multiplex PCR, and TCRdb kept only the in-frame ones, dropping some. The sample contains 100,000 to 150,000 clones, 70% to 85% of which appear only once. General study points: TCR beta V segments were, for the most part, productive about 87% or about 30% of the time in an earlier analysis.

A remark on this clone: Its antigen is unknown.

In nominal health when sampled, donors likely had unrecorded immune exposures nonetheless. The sample comprised PBMCs. This TCR derives from a boy under 18 in good health and CMV-seronegative.

CDR3 coding DNA: TGCGCCAGCAGTGGGCCGGGACAGCTGAACACCGGGGAGCTGTTTTTT. Protein product: CASSGPGQLNTGELFF. V is TRBV10-1 and J is TRBJ2-2; 7 bases map to TRBD1. Germline V gene sequence: CDR1 WNHNN, CDR2 SYGVQD (reference sequence). V lost 4 bases and J lost 1; bases outside the gene matches: 6. The CDR3 consists of 16 residues.